This entry describes one T cell receptor (beta chain). Produced via immunoSEQ multiplex PCR; TCRdb's table is partial and in-frame only. The sample has 490,000 or so clones, 75% to 90% seen once. Two negative PCRs, clearance, or symptom resolution had been documented for recovered Cohort 3 donors. The data belong to a study of blood T cell repertoires in COVID-19. As for the study in general: Sources were T cells, B-cell-depleted T cells, or PBMCs; the material itself was cDNA or gDNA.

This CDR3 contains 15 residues. V lost 1 base, J lost 9 bases, and 5 bases stayed unmatched. The V gene's germline CDR1 is SGHVS and CDR2 FNYEAQ. The source of this sequence is a woman aged 60 to 75 who had recovered from COVID-19. The sample was PBMCs or T cells enriched from blood (not recorded which). The J gene is TRBJ1-6, the V gene TRBV7-6; TRBD1 matches 8 bases. CDR3 sequence reads: CASSLGGRGPSPLHF. As DNA, the CDR3 is TGTGCCAGCAGCTTAGGGGGCAGGGGGCCTTCACCCCTCCACTTT.